This T cell receptor (beta chain) derives from a study of vaccination and CD4 T cells after COVID-19 (dated by TCRdb to between 2021 and 2024). Study-wide context: Every convalescent patient had a positive nasal swab PCR test for SARS-CoV-2, with mild disease in roughly ten patients and severe disease in one. The convalescent cohort comprised six males and four females, including two Hispanic individuals, seven Caucasians, two Asians and one multiracial person. Each participant got two doses of either the Pfizer-BioNTech BNT162b2 vaccine (n=8) or the Moderna mRNA-1273 vaccine (n=2). Post-COVID blood samples from convalescent patients were collected a median of around 110 days after diagnosis, with a range of 35 to 161 days. Post-vaccine blood samples were collected a median of around 70 days after the second vaccine dose, ranging from 14 to 241 days. The cultures were stimulated with overlapping spike peptide pools from SARS-CoV-2 and from the common cold coronaviruses HCoV-NL63, HCoV-OC43 and HCoV-229E. In control cultures, a CEFX viral epitope pool was used as positive control, an HIV-1 Nef peptide pool was used as negative control, or no peptide was added. The spike-specific CD4+ TCR repertoire was compared before and after mRNA vaccination in 10 COVID-19 convalescent patients and several infection-naive healthy vaccine recipients.

According to the germline V gene, CDR1 reads SGHNT and CDR2 reads YENEEA. The CDR3 covers 14 residues, taking in both the cysteine and the phenylalanine. Of all the DNA, just the CDR3 is kept, 42 bases in frame from base 1. Relative to germline, V is 6 bases shorter and J is 0 bases shorter, with 10 bases between their ends. Study-wide conclusions, independent of this receptor: The study included relatively few convalescent patients and did not analyze early timepoints after natural infection. The median count of SARS-CoV-2-reactive clonotypes went up from around 23 after infection to a few dozen after vaccination, although the change was not significant. In convalescent patients, nearly all vaccine-specific clones (304 of 307) were found to be mono-reactive for SARS-CoV-2 spike rather than cross-reactive with common cold coronaviruses. In convalescent patients, a median around 90% of post-vaccine SARS-CoV-2-reactive clones were detected only after vaccination, suggesting vaccine-specific priming.

Sample treatment or condition, as interpreted from the label and publication: approximately 10-day PBMC culture with coronavirus spike peptide pools or control peptides (ViraFEST assay). The study used the ViraFEST assay, which expanded antigen-specific T cells with peptide pools and then identified expanded clonotypes by TCR sequencing. The positive SARS-CoV-2 PCR tests of the convalescent patients were dated from March to December 2020, before the Alpha, Beta and Delta variants emerged in the United States. Each well held 2 million to 2.5 million PBMCs cultured with roughly 10 ug/ml peptide pools in IMDM containing around 5% human AB serum and about 10 IU/ml IL-2. Half of the culture medium was replaced with fresh IL-2-containing medium on days 3 and 7. Once the cells had been in culture for around ten days, the EasySep CD4+ T cell isolation kit was used to isolate CD4+ T cells by negative selection. Ficoll-Paque Plus gradient centrifugation was used to isolate PBMCs from whole blood, and the isolated PBMCs were then either used fresh or cryopreserved at -140C. In general, triplicate wells were set up for every culture condition.

Receptor amplification or capture employed PCR. TCR sequencing of DNA from cultured CD4+ T cells used the Oncomine TCR Beta short-read assay at the Johns Hopkins FTIC core. The QIAamp micro DNA kit was used to extract genomic DNA from the cultured CD4+ T cells. Oncomine TCR Beta libraries from cultured CD4+ T cells were pooled with unique dual indexes and sequenced on an Illumina iSeq 100. The authors' analysis ran thus. Non-productive sequences were filtered out, and CDR3s that did not start with C, did not end with F or W, or were shorter than 7 amino acids were discarded. The MANAFEST web application was used to identify antigen-specific clonotypes by comparing peptide-stimulated wells against reference wells and other culture wells. Positive clones required FDR below 0.05, an odds ratio above 5, and productive frequency above 0.1% in at least two of three replicate wells. A clonotype counted as cross-reactive if it showed significant expansion both in the SARS-CoV-2 spike wells and in at least one common cold coronavirus spike condition. Using R version 3.6.1, CDR3 homology was evaluated through Levenshtein distances (stringdist) along with unrooted phylogenetic trees (ape). In-frame beta chains were kept once TCRdb had trimmed the public reads at Q25 with fastp and called clones with MiXCR. Records with the same CDR3 protein are collapsed into one entry carrying the most frequent genes and DNA. V and J calls and clone size were set by TCRdb, not the authors. The sample table records about 21,000 distinct CDR3 sequences; around 50% of these occur just once. 6.5% to 8.5% of the sample lies in the top ten.

This clonotype appeared a single time. What this receptor recognizes is not known. No much larger clone exists at a distance of one base, and base qualities are not known. Single-read evidence is weak. The sequence joins TRBV11-3 to TRBJ2-3; TRBD1 might be the D gene, on 6 matching bases. This receptor was taken from a human donor who had recovered from COVID-19. Sample: CD4+ T cells from blood, cultured in vitro. This receptor has the CDR3 CASSLTGSTDTQYF. The base sequence is TGTGCCAGCAGTCTAACAGGGAGCACAGATACGCAGTATTTT.